This T cell receptor beta chain was obtained from a study of CD8 T cells in Susac syndrome. A quantity of about 0.5 to 1 ug RNA underwent reverse transcription using random hexamers. TCRdb re-derived calls from the immunoSEQ multiplex PCR reads in MiXCR, one entry per CDR3 protein. The table records 65,000 to 90,000 distinct CDR3 sequences, about 95% of them present only once. The source of this sequence is a human donor with multiple sclerosis. Source material: CD8+ T cells from PBMCs.

The CDR3 loop is CASGYRGGNTEAFF. For the CDR3, the DNA is TGTGCCAGTGGATACAGGGGCGGGAACACTGAAGCTTTCTTT. The chain recombines TRBV19 with TRBJ1-1, with 7 nucleotides matching TRBD1. V trimming: 8 bases; J trimming: 1 base; junction bases outside the gene matches: 7. This CDR3 has 14 residues. From germline, CDR1 is LNHDA and CDR2 SQIVND (reference sequence).